Listed here are 4 T cell receptor beta chains from one sample, sequenced in a study of T-cell memory formation after mild COVID-19. One entry per CDR3 protein results from TCRdb running MiXCR on the 5' RACE reads. The data hold about 110,000 distinct CDR3 sequences, with 15% to 20% observed a single time. The source material was PBMCs or a T cell subset sorted from them (not recorded which). Receptors originate from a man younger than 35 who had mild COVID-19 (a few samples of this study predate the infection). Cell type and time point are not known.

This clonotype was counted between two and nine times. The V call is TRBV7-2, the J call TRBJ2-2; D not certain. V shed 1 base and J shed 6 bases, with 9 bases lying between them. The CDR3 loop spans 14 amino acids. CDR1 is SGHTA and CDR2 is FQGNSA in the germline V gene. CDR3 nucleotide sequence: TGTGCCAGCAGCTTAGTAAACTGGGCCGGGGAGCTGTTTTTT. Encoded protein: CASSLVNWAGELFF.

This sequence joins TRBV27 and TRBJ1-1; 9 bases align to TRBD1. J was trimmed by 5 bases and V by 8 bases; bases with no gene match: 6. This CDR3 is 13 amino acids long. From germline, CDR1 is MNHEY and CDR2 SMNVEV (reference sequence). CDR3 protein: CASRGTGKTEAFF. The CDR3, as DNA: TGTGCCAGCCGGGGGACAGGGAAGACTGAAGCTTTCTTT.

This clonotype has only a few counts. The chain is built from TRBV7-2 and TRBJ2-1; 10 bases line up with TRBD1. The CDR3 is made up of 15 amino acids. Per the germline V gene, CDR1 is SGHTA and CDR2 is FQGNSA. Losses at the gene ends were 5 bases for V and 6 bases for J; bases not matched to a gene: 7. In DNA, the CDR3 is TGTGCCAGCAGCCCAGGGGACAGGGGTTTCAATGAGCAGTTCTTC. Translation: CASSPGDRGFNEQFF.

The V and J genes are TRBV7-9 and TRBJ2-2, with a possible D match to TRBD1 (5 bases). Germline V gene lookup returns CDR1 SEHNR and CDR2 FQNEAQ (reference sequence). The CDR3 is 17 amino acids. The V end was cut by 5 bases, the J end by 0 bases, with 16 bases between. As DNA, the CDR3 is TGTGCCAGCAGCCTACTGAGACAGAACCCGAACACCGGGGAGCTGTTTTTT. This codes for CASSLLRQNPNTGELFF. Filled out from reference TRBV7-9 and TRBJ2-2, the complete variable domain reads DTGVSQNPRHKITKRGQNVTFRCDPISEHNRLYWYRQTLGQGPEFLTYFQNEAQLEKSRLLSDRFSAERPKGSFSTLEIQRTEQGDSAMYLCASSLLRQNPNTGELFFGEGSRLTVL.